Presented here are 21 T cell receptor beta chains from one specimen sequenced in a study of cytomegalovirus exposure and HLA in healthy donors. The PCR employed 60 Vbeta primers together with 13 Jbeta primers. Sequencing was performed with immunoSEQ multiplex PCR; in TCRdb, only in-frame clones are kept and a portion is missing. This table holds 140,000 or so clones, about four fifths found once. Input material: PBMCs. The receptors originated from a man between 40 and 49 years old in good health and CMV-seronegative.

This chain connects TRBV5-5 to TRBJ1-2; D may be TRBD1 (5 bases). Germline V gives CDR1 SGHKS, CDR2 YYEKEE (reference sequence). V lost 4 bases to trimming and J lost 2 bases, with 15 bases between them. This CDR3 contains 15 residues. CDR3 sequence: CASSPLGRANYGYTF. CDR3 nucleotides: TGTGCCAGCAGCCCGCTGGGCAGGGCCAACTATGGCTACACCTTC. The full variable domain, completed using reference TRBV5-5 and TRBJ1-2, is DAGVTQSPTHLIKTRGQQVTLRCSPISGHKSVSWYQQVLGQGPQFIFQYYEKEERGRGNFPDRFSARQFPNYSSELNVNALLLGDSALYLCASSPLGRANYGYTFGSGTRLTVV.

The chain joins TRBV6-5 to TRBJ2-1; 8 nucleotides line up with TRBD1. Germline lookup yields CDR1 MNHEY and CDR2 SVGAGI. This CDR3 has 15 residues. V shed 4 bases, J shed 0 bases, and the junction held 2 bases outside the gene matches. Here the CDR3 reads CASSSDRGSYNEQFF. Here the CDR3 DNA reads TGTGCCAGCAGTTCCGACAGGGGCTCCTACAATGAGCAGTTCTTC.

The chain carries TRBV9 and TRBJ1-1; possible D gene TRBD1, 5 bases. The CDR3 length is 16 residues. Germline V CDR1 and CDR2: SGDLS, YYNGEE. V was clipped by 1 base and J by 1 base, with 14 bases between them. CDR3 sequence (DNA): TGTGCCAGCAGCGTAACACCCGGGGGTACGAACACTGAAGCTTTCTTT. Its translation is CASSVTPGGTNTEAFF. Variable domain in full (rest from reference TRBV9 and TRBJ1-1): DSGVTQTPKHLITATGQRVTLRCSPRSGDLSVYWYQQSLDQGLQFLIQYYNGEERAKGNILERFSAQQFPDLHSELNLSSLELGDSALYFCASSVTPGGTNTEAFFGQGTRLTVV.

The chain recombines TRBV27 with TRBJ2-7, with 10 nucleotides matching TRBD1. Germline CDR1 reads MNHEY; CDR2 reads SMNVEV (reference sequence). CDR3 length: 14 amino acids. V lost 2 bases to trimming and J lost 7 bases; unmatched junction nucleotides: 5. CDR3: CASSLGTGVKEQYF. The DNA for the CDR3 is TGTGCCAGCAGTTTAGGGACAGGGGTTAAAGAGCAGTACTTC.

The rearrangement joins TRBV5-1 to TRBJ2-2, with no clear D. Trimming took off 0 bases at V and 0 bases at J, with 9 bases between the two ends. Germline V gene data show CDR1 as SGHRS and CDR2 as YFSETQ. The CDR3 totals 16 residues. The CDR3 DNA reads as TGCGCCAGCAGCTTGGGTTCGCCAGCGAACACCGGGGAGCTGTTTTTT. Its translation: CASSLGSPANTGELFF.

The chain combines TRBV11-2 with TRBJ1-2; D possibly corresponds to TRBD1 (6 bases). This CDR3 spans 14 amino acids. The V end lost 5 bases, the J end lost 7 bases, and 17 bases lay between the germline ends. Germline V gives CDR1 SGHAT, CDR2 FQNNGV. CDR3 nucleotide sequence: TGTGCCAGCAGCCGGGTAGGCAACAGGGCTGGCTACACCTTC. This codes for CASSRVGNRAGYTF.

The chain joins TRBV18 to TRBJ2-1; the D gene is possibly TRBD1 (5 bases). The germline V gene has CDR1 KGHSH and CDR2 LQKENI. Deletions cut 0 bases from V and 0 bases from J, with 9 bases between. The CDR3 has 16 amino acids. The CDR3 loop reads CASSPPRQSSYNEQFF. The DNA of the CDR3 is TGTGCCAGCTCACCACCCCGACAGAGCTCCTACAATGAGCAGTTCTTC.

This clone was detected only a few times. The rearrangement joins TRBV5-6 to TRBJ1-5; the D gene is possibly TRBD1 (6 bases). Trimming took 1 base from V and 7 from J, leaving 15 bases between them. CDR1 SGHDT and CDR2 YYEEEE come from the germline V gene. This CDR3 is 15 amino acids long. For the CDR3, the DNA is TGTGCCAGCAGCTTGAATGGGGGCGTAGAGCAGCCCCAGCATTTT. Translating gives CASSLNGGVEQPQHF.

The V and J genes are TRBV29-1 and TRBJ2-1; TRBD2 matches 7 bases. The V gene end was trimmed by 5 bases and the J gene end by 2 bases; junction bases not matched to a gene: 3. Per germline, CDR1 SQVTM and CDR2 ANQGSEA. CDR3 length equals 13 residues. The CDR3 loop reads CSVSSGPYNEQFF. In DNA, the CDR3 is TGCAGCGTTAGTAGCGGGCCCTACAATGAGCAGTTCTTC.

This rearrangement joins TRBV7-2 to TRBJ2-7; 8 bases line up with TRBD1. This CDR3 contains 13 residues. Germline CDR1 and CDR2: SGHTA and FQGNSA. Unmatched junction bases numbered 4, after V lost 5 bases and J lost 4 bases. CDR3 region: CASSTGQGYEQYF. CDR3 sequence (DNA): TGTGCCAGCAGCACCGGACAGGGTTACGAGCAGTACTTC.

The chain couples TRBV7-8 to TRBJ1-3; perhaps TRBD1 as D (6 bases). V was trimmed by 2 bases and J by 6 bases, leaving 11 bases between them. The CDR3 runs to 14 residues. Germline assignment: CDR1 SGHVS and CDR2 FQNEAQ. The CDR3 region has the DNA TGTGCCAGCAGCTTAAGGCAGGGGACAAACACCATATATTTT. Protein sequence: CASSLRQGTNTIYF. Full variable domain (outside the CDR3, taken from reference TRBV7-8 and TRBJ1-3): GAGVSQSPRYKVAKRGQDVALRCDPISGHVSLFWYQQALGQGPEFLTYFQNEAQLDKSGLPSDRFFAERPEGSVSTLKIQRTQQEDSAVYLCASSLRQGTNTIYFGEGSWLTVV.

This chain joins TRBV19 and TRBJ2-1, with D perhaps matching TRBD1 (6 bases). The germline V and J ends were trimmed by 4 bases and 0 bases, with 16 bases remaining between them. The CDR3 runs to 17 residues. CDR1 LNHDA and CDR2 SQIVND come from the germline V gene (reference sequence). CDR3 in DNA: TGTGCCAGTAGTAGCCAGGACAGAGCGTACTCCTACAATGAGCAGTTCTTC. It is translated as CASSSQDRAYSYNEQFF.

The chain has TRBV5-8 and TRBJ2-3; tentative D call: TRBD1 (6 bases). The germline V gene has CDR1 SGHTS and CDR2 YDEGEE. This CDR3 is 15 amino acids long. Trimming removed 0 bases at V and 5 bases at J, with 13 bases between. The chain's CDR3 is CASSLAGQRKDTQYF. The DNA of the CDR3 is TGTGCCAGCAGCTTGGCCGGACAGCGAAAAGATACGCAGTATTTT.

The chain joins TRBV4-3 to TRBJ1-6, with TRBD1 as a possible D gene (6 bases). Between the trimmed V and J ends, which lost 0 bases and 6 bases, there was a span of 15 bases. Germline CDR1 and CDR2: LGHNA and YSLEER. The CDR3 spans 17 residues. The CDR3 region is CASSQDSPDRSNSPLHF. DNA of the CDR3: TGCGCCAGCAGCCAAGATAGCCCGGACAGAAGTAATTCACCCCTCCACTTT.

The chain uses TRBV2 and TRBJ2-3; 10 bases line up with TRBD1. Germline trimming cut 4 bases from V and 4 bases from J; bases unmatched to any gene: 11. This CDR3 has 17 amino acids. Germline loops: CDR1 SNHLY, CDR2 FYNNEI. The CDR3 region is CASSVFPGTGEADTQYF. In DNA form, the CDR3 reads TGTGCCAGCAGTGTTTTTCCCGGGACAGGGGAGGCAGATACGCAGTATTTT.

The chain employs TRBV7-8 and TRBJ2-7, with D maybe TRBD1 (6 bases). Per the germline V gene, CDR1 is SGHVS and CDR2 is FQNEAQ. The CDR3 contains 14 residues. Trimming shortened V by 6 bases and J by 2 bases, and 14 bases separated the two germline ends. CDR3 DNA sequence: TGTGCCAGCAGGCTAGCCACAGGGACCTACGAGCAGTACTTC. Amino acid sequence: CASRLATGTYEQYF.

This rearrangement joins TRBV6-1 to TRBJ2-1; D uncertain. The CDR3 has 14 residues. Germline-derived CDR1 and CDR2 are MNHNS and SASEGT. V lost 7 bases and J 5 bases, leaving 15 bases between the germline ends. The CDR3 region is CASMIALGNNEQFF. CDR3 sequence (DNA): TGTGCCAGCATGATAGCCTTAGGCAACAATGAGCAGTTCTTC.

V gene TRBV9 combines with J gene TRBJ2-1; 8 bases map to TRBD1. CDR3 size: 15 residues. V shed 4 bases and J 0 bases; nucleotides not matched to a gene: 3. Germline CDR1 SGDLS, CDR2 YYNGEE. CDR3 in amino acids: CASSSGTGSYNEQFF. The CDR3 DNA reads as TGTGCCAGCAGCTCCGGGACAGGCTCCTACAATGAGCAGTTCTTC.

The V call is TRBV7-2, the J call TRBJ1-5, with D possibly matching TRBD1 (5 bases). The germline V gene has CDR1 SGHTA and CDR2 FQGNSA. The CDR3 has 15 residues. The V gene lost 1 base and the J gene lost 5 bases, with 12 bases spanning the gap. This CDR3 is CASSLGRGSDQPQHF. The CDR3 DNA reads as TGTGCCAGCAGCTTAGGGCGGGGGTCCGATCAGCCCCAGCATTTT.

The rearrangement joins TRBV10-1 to TRBJ2-6; no clear D gene. Trimming left V 0 bases short and J 4 bases short, with 4 bases between. The CDR3 covers 14 residues. CDR1 is WNHNN, CDR2 SYGVQD, per germline (reference sequence). The CDR3: CASSESTGANVLTF. Written as DNA, the CDR3 is TGCGCCAGCAGTGAGTCGACAGGGGCCAACGTCCTGACTTTC.

A few counts support this clone. The chain employs TRBV5-6 and TRBJ2-7, with TRBD2 matching over 9 bases. There are 15 residues in the CDR3. Germline CDR1 SGHDT, CDR2 YYEEEE. V lost 0 bases to trimming and J lost 4 bases; unmatched junction nucleotides: 5. CDR3 coding DNA: TGTGCCAGCAGCTTGGTGGCGGGGGGGCGGTACGAGCAGTACTTC. It yields the protein CASSLVAGGRYEQYF. Full variable domain (remainder filled in from reference TRBV5-6 and TRBJ2-7): DAGVTQSPTHLIKTRGQQVTLRCSPKSGHDTVSWYQQALGQGPQFIFQYYEEEERQRGNFPDRFSGHQFPNYSSELNVNALLLGDSALYLCASSLVAGGRYEQYFGPGTRLTVT.